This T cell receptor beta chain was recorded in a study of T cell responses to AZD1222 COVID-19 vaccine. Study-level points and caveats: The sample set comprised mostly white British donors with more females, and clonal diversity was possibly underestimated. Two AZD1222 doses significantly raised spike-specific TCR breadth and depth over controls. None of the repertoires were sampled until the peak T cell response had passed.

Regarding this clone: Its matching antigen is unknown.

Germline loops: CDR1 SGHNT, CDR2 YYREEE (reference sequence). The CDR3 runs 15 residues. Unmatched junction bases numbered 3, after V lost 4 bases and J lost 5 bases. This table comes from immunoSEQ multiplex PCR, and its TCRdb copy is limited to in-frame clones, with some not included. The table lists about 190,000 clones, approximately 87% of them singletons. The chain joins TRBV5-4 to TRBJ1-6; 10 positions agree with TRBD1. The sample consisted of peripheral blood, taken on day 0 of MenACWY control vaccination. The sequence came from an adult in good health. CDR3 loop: CASSPGQGNNSPLHF. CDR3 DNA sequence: TGTGCCAGCAGCCCGGGACAGGGGAATAATTCACCCCTCCACTTT.